The 8 T cell receptor beta chains in this list originate from one sample, sequenced in a study of cytomegalovirus exposure and HLA in healthy donors. PCR employed 60 Vbeta and 13 Jbeta primers. Measured with immunoSEQ multiplex PCR; TCRdb has only the in-frame clones, and not every one. The sample data list some 75,000 clones. Sequenced input: PBMCs. All receptors derive from a man in his forties in good health and CMV-seronegative.

The chain is built from TRBV6-1 and TRBJ1-2; D gene unclear. The CDR3 contains 17 residues. The germline CDR1 and CDR2 sequences are MNHNS and SASEGT. Trimming shortened V by 2 bases and J by 1 base, and 17 bases separated the two germline ends. The CDR3 loop reads CASSEFAGSRINYGYTF. CDR3 in DNA: TGTGCCAGCAGTGAATTCGCCGGATCGAGGATTAACTATGGCTACACCTTC.

The V gene is TRBV9, the J gene TRBJ1-1; D is possibly TRBD1 (5 bases). There are 17 residues in the CDR3. CDR1 SGDLS and CDR2 YYNGEE come from the germline V gene. V was pared by 1 base and J by 0 bases, with 16 bases between. The CDR3 sequence: CASSVLPMGQVNTEAFF. The CDR3, as DNA: TGTGCCAGCAGCGTACTGCCTATGGGGCAGGTGAACACTGAAGCTTTCTTT.

The chain links TRBV27 to TRBJ1-5; 8 positions match TRBD1. The CDR3 runs 15 residues. From germline, CDR1 is MNHEY and CDR2 SMNVEV (reference sequence). With 5 bases clipped from V and 7 bases from J, the junction kept 10 bases outside the gene matches. The CDR3 bases are TGTGCCAGCAGTATCAATACAGGGGGTGACCAGCCCCAGCATTTT. This gives the protein CASSINTGGDQPQHF.

The gene calls are TRBV7-2 and TRBJ2-7; possibly TRBD2 for D (5 bases). The germline V and J ends were trimmed by 1 base and 6 bases, with 16 bases remaining between them. The CDR3 is 15 amino acids. The germline CDR1 and CDR2 sequences are SGHTA and FQGNSA. The CDR3 DNA is TGTGCCAGCAGCTTAGAGGGCCGAGGCCGGGGCGAGCAGTACTTC. Residues: CASSLEGRGRGEQYF.

V gene TRBV30 combines with J gene TRBJ1-2; 8 bases fit TRBD1. The germline V gene encodes CDR1 GTSNPN and CDR2 SVGIG (reference sequence). V was clipped by 2 bases and J by 4 bases; unmatched bases: 3. The CDR3 totals 13 residues. Here the CDR3 reads CAWSSGTGYGYTF. CDR3 DNA: TGTGCCTGGAGTTCCGGGACAGGCTATGGCTACACCTTC.

The chain links TRBV6-5 to TRBJ1-6; D is perhaps TRBD1 (6 bases). V was trimmed by 6 bases and J by 8 bases, leaving 14 bases between them. This CDR3 spans 14 amino acids. From germline, CDR1 is MNHEY and CDR2 SVGAGI. For the CDR3, the DNA is TGTGCCAGCAGCTGGGACAACCAGGATTCACCCCTCCACTTT. This encodes CASSWDNQDSPLHF.

The rearrangement links TRBV21-1 to TRBJ2-5; the table's D call TRBD1 went unverified against the DNA. TRBV21-1 is an annotated pseudogene. This CDR3 region has 14 residues. The CDR3 DNA follows: TGTGCCCGCACCCCGAGAGGGGGCAGAGAGACCCAGTACTTC. Amino acids: CARTPRGGRETQYF.

The chain recombines TRBV4-3 with TRBJ2-7; 8 nucleotides align to TRBD2. Unmatched junction bases numbered 5, after V lost 1 base and J lost 3 bases. This CDR3 spans 15 amino acids. In germline, CDR1 is LGHNA, CDR2 YSLEER. In DNA form, the CDR3 reads TGCGCCAGCAGCCAAGGCAGGAGCGGGAGCTACGAGCAGTACTTC. Amino acid sequence: CASSQGRSGSYEQYF.